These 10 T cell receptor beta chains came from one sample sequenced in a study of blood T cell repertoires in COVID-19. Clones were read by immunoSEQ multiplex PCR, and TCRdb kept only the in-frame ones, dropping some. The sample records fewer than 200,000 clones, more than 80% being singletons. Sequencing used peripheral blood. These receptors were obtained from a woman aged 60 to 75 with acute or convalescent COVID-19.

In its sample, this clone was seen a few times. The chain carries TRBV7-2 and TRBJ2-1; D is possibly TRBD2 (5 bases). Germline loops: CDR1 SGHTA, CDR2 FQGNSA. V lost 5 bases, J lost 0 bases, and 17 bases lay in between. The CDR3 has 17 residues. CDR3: CASSQKGSANSYNEQFF. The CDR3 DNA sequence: TGTGCCAGCAGCCAAAAGGGTAGCGCCAACTCCTACAATGAGCAGTTCTTC.

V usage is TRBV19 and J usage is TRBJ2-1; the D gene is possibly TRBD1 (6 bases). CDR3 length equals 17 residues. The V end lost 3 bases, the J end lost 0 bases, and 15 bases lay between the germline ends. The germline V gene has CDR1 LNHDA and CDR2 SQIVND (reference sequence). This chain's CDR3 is CASSIGPADSSYNEQFF. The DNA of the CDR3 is TGTGCCAGTAGTATTGGACCAGCGGACAGCTCCTACAATGAGCAGTTCTTC.

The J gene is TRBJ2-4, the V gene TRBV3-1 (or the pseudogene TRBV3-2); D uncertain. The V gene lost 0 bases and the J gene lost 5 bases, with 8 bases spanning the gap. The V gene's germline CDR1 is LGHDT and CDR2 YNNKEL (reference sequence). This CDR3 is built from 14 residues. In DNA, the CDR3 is TGTGCCAGCAGCCAAGATACACAACAAAACATTCAGTACTTC. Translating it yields CASSQDTQQNIQYF.

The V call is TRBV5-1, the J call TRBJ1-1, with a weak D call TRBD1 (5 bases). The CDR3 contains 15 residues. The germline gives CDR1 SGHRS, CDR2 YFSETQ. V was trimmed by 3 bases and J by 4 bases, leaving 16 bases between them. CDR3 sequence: CASSYGGVSVTEAFF. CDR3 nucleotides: TGCGCCAGCAGCTATGGGGGGGTGTCGGTCACTGAAGCTTTCTTT.

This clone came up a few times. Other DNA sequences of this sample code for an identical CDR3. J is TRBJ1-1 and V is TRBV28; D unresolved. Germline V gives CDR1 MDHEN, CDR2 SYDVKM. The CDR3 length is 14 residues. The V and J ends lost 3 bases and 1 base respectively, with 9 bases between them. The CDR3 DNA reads TGTGCCAGCAGTTTCAAACTTCCGAACACTGAAGCTTTCTTT. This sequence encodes CASSFKLPNTEAFF.

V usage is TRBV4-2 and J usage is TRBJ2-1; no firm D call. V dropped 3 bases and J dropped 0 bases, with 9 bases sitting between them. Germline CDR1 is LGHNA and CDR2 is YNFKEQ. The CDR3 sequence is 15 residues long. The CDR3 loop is CASSHMLSSYNEQFF. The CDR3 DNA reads TGTGCCAGCAGCCATATGTTGAGCTCCTACAATGAGCAGTTCTTC.

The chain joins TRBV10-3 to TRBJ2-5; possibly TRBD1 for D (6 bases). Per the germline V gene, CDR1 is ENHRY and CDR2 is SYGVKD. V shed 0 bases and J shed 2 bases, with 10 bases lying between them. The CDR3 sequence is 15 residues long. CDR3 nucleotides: TGTGCCATCAGTGAGTCCCGGGACACACAAGAGACCCAGTACTTC. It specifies CAISESRDTQETQYF.

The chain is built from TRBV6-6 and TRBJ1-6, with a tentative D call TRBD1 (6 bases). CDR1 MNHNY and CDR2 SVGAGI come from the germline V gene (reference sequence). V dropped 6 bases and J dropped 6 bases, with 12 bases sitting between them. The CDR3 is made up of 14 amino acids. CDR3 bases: TGTGCCAGCAGGGAGACCAGGGGTAATTCACCCCTCCACTTT. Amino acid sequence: CASRETRGNSPLHF.

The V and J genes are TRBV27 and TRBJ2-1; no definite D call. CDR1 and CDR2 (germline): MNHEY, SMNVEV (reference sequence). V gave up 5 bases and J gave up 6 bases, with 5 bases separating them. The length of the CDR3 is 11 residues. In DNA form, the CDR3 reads TGTGCCAGCAGTAAGCTCAATGAGCAGTTCTTC. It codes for CASSKLNEQFF.

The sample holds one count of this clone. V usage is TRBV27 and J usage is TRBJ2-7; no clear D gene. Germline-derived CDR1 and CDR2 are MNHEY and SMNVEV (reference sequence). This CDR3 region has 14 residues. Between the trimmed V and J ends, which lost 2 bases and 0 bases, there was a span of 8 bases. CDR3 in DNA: TGTGCCAGCAGTTTAATCGGAGTCTCCTACGAGCAGTACTTC. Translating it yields CASSLIGVSYEQYF.